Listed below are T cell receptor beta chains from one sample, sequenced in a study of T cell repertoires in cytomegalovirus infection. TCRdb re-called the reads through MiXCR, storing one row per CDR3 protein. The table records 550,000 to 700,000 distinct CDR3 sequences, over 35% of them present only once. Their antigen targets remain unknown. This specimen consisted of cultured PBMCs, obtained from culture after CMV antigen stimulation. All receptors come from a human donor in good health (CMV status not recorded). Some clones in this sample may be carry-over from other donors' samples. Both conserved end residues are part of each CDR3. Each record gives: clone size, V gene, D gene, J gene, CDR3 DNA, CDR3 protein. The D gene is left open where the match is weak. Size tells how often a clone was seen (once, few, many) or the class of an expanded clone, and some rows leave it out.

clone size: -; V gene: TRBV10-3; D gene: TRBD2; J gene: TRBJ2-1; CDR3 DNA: TGTGCCATCAGTGGGTCTAGCGGTTACTCCTACAATGAGCAGTTCTTC; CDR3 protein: CAISGSSGYSYNEQFF
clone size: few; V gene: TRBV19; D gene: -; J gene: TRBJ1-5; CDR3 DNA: TGTGCCAGTAGTAAATCCTGGTCTGGATTTAGCAATCAGCCCCAGCATTTT; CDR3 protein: CASSKSWSGFSNQPQHF
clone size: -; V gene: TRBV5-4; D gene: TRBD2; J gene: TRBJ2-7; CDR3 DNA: TGTGCCAGCACCAGAGCTAGAGCGGGGGGGCCCCACGAGCAGTACTTC; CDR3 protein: CASTRARAGGPHEQYF
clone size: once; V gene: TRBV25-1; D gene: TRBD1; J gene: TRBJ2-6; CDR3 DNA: TGTGCCAGCAGGCCTTCAGGGGGCTTCTCTGGGGCCAACGTCCTGACTTTC; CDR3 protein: CASRPSGGFSGANVLTF
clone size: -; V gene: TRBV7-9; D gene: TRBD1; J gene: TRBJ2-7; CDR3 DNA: TGTGCCAGCAGCTTAGTTGTAGGTTTGGACAGGGCTTACGAGCAGTACTTC; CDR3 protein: CASSLVVGLDRAYEQYF
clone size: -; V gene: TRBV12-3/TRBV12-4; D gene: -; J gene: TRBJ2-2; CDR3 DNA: TGTGCCAGCAGCTCGAGACAGCCTACAAACACCGGGGAGCTGTTTTTT; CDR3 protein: CASSSRQPTNTGELFF
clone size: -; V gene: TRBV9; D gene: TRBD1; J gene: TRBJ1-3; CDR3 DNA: TGTGCCAGCAGCTTCCAGGGGGCTCGGGGAAACACCATATATTTT; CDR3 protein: CASSFQGARGNTIYF
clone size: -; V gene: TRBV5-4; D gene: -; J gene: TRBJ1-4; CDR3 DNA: TGTGCCAGCAGCACACCCGAAGGCGGTAATGAAAAACTGTTTTTT; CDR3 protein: CASSTPEGGNEKLFF
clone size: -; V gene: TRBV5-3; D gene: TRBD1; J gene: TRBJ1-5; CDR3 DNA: TGTGCCAGCAGCTTGTTCGACAGGGGCAATCAGCCCCAGCATTTT; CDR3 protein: CASSLFDRGNQPQHF
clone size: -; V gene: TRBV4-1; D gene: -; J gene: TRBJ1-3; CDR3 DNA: TGCGCCAGCAGCCAAGGGCCCTCTGGAAACACCATATATTTT; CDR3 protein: CASSQGPSGNTIYF
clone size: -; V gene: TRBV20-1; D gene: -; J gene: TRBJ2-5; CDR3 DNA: TGCAGTGCCTCGAGGACAGCGCAAGAGACCCAGTACTTC; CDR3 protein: CSASRTAQETQYF
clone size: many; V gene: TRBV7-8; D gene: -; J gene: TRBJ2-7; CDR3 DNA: TGTGCCAGCAGCTTAGAGCCAGGACGGACCTACGAGCAGTACTTC; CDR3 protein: CASSLEPGRTYEQYF
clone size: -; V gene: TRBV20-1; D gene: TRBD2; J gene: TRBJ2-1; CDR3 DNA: TGCAGTGCTAGATCGGCGGGAGGTAGTGAGCAGTTCTTC; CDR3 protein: CSARSAGGSEQFF
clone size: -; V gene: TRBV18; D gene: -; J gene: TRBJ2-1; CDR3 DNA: TGTGCCAGCTCACCCCAGGGACTCATTGAGCAGTTCTTC; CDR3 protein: CASSPQGLIEQFF
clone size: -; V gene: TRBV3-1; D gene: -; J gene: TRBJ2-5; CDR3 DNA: TGTGCCAGCAGCCAGTCACCGACGAGGTACCAAGAGACCCAGTACTTC; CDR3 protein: CASSQSPTRYQETQYF
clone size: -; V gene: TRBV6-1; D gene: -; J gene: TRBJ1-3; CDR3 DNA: TGTGCCAGCAGCGGGTGGTGGGCTTTGAACACCATATATTTT; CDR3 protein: CASSGWWALNTIYF
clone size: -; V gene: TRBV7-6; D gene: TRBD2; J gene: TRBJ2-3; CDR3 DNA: TGTGCCAGCAGCTTAGCAGGGGTTAGCGGGGGGGCCGGGCCGACAGATACGCAGTATTTT; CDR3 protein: CASSLAGVSGGAGPTDTQYF
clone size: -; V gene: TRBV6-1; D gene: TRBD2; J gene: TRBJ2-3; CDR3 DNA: TGTGCCAGCAGTTTACGGACTAGCATTGCGGATACGCAGTATTTT; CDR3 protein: CASSLRTSIADTQYF
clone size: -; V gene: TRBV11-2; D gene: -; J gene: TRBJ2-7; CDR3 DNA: TGTGCCAGCAGCAGCACCCACTACGAGCAGTACTTC; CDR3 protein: CASSSTHYEQYF
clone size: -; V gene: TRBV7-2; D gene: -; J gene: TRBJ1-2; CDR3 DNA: TGTGCCAGCACCCCTCGGCGGGACGCCCCTAACTATGGCTACACCTTC; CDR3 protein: CASTPRRDAPNYGYTF
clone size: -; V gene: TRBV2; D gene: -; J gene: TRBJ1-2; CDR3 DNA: TGTGCCACCCAAAGAGGTCCCCAATGGGGACTTACTAACTATGGCTACACCTTC; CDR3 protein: CATQRGPQWGLTNYGYTF
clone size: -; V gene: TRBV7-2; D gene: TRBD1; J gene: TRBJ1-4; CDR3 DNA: TGTGCCAGCAGCTCCGGGACAGGAAAGTTTGAAAAACTGTTTTTT; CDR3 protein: CASSSGTGKFEKLFF
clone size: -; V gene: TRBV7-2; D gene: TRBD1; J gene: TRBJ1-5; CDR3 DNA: TGTGCCAGCAGCTACCTACAGGGGTTCAATCAGCCCCAGCATTTT; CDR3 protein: CASSYLQGFNQPQHF
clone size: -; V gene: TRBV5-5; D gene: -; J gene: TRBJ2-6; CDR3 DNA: TGTGCCAGCAGCCGGATTATCTCTGGGGCCAACGTCCTGACTTTC; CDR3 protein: CASSRIISGANVLTF
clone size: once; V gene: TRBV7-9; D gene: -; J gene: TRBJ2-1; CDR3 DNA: TGTGCCAGCAGCTTCGAGGCCCGGGGTAACAATGAGCAGTTCTTC; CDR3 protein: CASSFEARGNNEQFF
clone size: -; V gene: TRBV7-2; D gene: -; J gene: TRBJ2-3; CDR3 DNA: TGTGCCAGCAGCTTAATGGTGGATACGCAGTATTTT; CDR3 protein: CASSLMVDTQYF
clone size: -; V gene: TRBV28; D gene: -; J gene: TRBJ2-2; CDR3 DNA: TGTGCCAGCAGTTTCCCCCGAAGAACTAGTTCTTTTACCGGGGAGCTGTTTTTT; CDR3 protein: CASSFPRRTSSFTGELFF
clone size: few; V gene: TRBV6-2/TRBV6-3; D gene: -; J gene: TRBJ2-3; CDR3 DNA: TGTGCCAGCAGTTACTCTTGGTATAGTGCCGCAGATACGCAGTATTTT; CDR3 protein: CASSYSWYSAADTQYF
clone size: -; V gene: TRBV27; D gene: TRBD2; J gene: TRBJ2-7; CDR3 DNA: TGTGCCAGCATGACAGGACTAGCGGGCGCCGAGCAGTACTTC; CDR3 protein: CASMTGLAGAEQYF
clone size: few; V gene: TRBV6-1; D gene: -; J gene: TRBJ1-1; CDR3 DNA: TGTGCCACCCGGGACGGTAACACTGAAGCTTTCTTT; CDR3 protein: CATRDGNTEAFF
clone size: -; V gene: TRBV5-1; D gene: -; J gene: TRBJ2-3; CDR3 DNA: TGCGCCAGCAGCTTGGGACGTACTGGAGGAGATACGCAGTATTTT; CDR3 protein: CASSLGRTGGDTQYF
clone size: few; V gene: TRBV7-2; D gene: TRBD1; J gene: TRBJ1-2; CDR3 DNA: TGTGCCAGCATTATGACAGGGGGGTTTGGCTACACCTTC; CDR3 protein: CASIMTGGFGYTF
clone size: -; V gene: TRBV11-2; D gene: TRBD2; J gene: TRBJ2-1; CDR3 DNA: TGTGCCAGCAGCACACTAGCGGGGGGCCCCTACAATGAGCAGTTCTTC; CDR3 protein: CASSTLAGGPYNEQFF
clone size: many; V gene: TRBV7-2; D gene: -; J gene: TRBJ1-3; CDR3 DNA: TGTGCCAGCAGCTTAGTAGGGGTCCACACCATATATTTT; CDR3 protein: CASSLVGVHTIYF
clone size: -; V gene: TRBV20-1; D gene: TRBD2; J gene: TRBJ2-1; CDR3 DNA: TGCAGTGCTAGACCCCTAGCGGCCTTTTCCTACAATGAGCAGTTCTTC; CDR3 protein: CSARPLAAFSYNEQFF
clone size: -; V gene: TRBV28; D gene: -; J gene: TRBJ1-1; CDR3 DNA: TGTGCCAGCAGTTTGCCCGGGGGGGGTACTGAAGCTTTCTTT; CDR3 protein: CASSLPGGGTEAFF
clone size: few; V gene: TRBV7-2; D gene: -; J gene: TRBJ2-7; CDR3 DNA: TGTGCCAGCAGCTTAGAGGTGGGGCCAAGCTACGAGCAGTACTTC; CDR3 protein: CASSLEVGPSYEQYF
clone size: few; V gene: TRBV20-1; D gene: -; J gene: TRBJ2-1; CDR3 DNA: TGCAGTGCTAGACTCCAGGACAATGAGCAGTTCTTC; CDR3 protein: CSARLQDNEQFF
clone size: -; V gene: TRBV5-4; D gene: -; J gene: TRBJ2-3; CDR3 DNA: TGTGCCAGCAGCTTTTCCGAGAGTACGCAGTATTTT; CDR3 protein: CASSFSESTQYF
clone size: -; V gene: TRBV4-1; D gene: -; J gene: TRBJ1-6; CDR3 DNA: TGCGCCAGCAGCCACTCCACAGGGAACAATTCACCCCTCCACTTT; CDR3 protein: CASSHSTGNNSPLHF
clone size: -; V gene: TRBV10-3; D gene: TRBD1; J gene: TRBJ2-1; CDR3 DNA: TGTGCCATCAGTGAGTCGAGTCGGGGGACAGGGGACAATGAGCAGTTCTTC; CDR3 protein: CAISESSRGTGDNEQFF
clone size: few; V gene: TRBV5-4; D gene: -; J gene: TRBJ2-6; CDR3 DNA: TGTGCCAGCAGCTTAGGCCTGCCTGGGGCCAACGTCCTGACTTTC; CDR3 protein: CASSLGLPGANVLTF
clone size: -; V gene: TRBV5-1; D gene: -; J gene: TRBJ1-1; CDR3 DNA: TGCGCCAGCAGCCCGGGCCCGAGGGGGTACACTGAAGCTTTCTTT; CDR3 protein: CASSPGPRGYTEAFF